This TCR beta chain was retrieved from a study of human T cells and chemical hapten exposure. On the study more broadly: Application of 0.01% DPC to the upper back was done by patch test, with a reading at 6 days.

Time point specified: patch test 2, 6 weeks after DPC sensitization. Treatment specified: therapeutic diphenylcyclopropenone sensitization with weekly scalp DPC. Researchers sampled blood before each patch test went on. As to this clonotype: Its antigen is not identified. One end of the junction fails to match germline, which may point to a read error.

This CDR3 contains 13 residues. CDR1 and CDR2 from the germline V gene are MNHNS and SASEGT. The study's findings and limits: Relative to controls, expanded TCRs formed significantly more large CDR3 similarity clusters.

The library tagged individual cDNA molecules with unique molecular identifiers. TCRdb recomputed calls from the RACE reads with MiXCR, one row per CDR3 protein. Of 95,000 or so distinct CDR3 sequences listed, about 10% are singletons. This sequence was found in a woman aged 40 to 50 with alopecia areata. Some clones in this sample may be carry-over from other donors' samples. The material was whole blood, obtained in connection with sensitization to the hapten diphenylcyclopropenone (DPC). J is TRBJ2-7 and V is TRBV6-1; TRBD1 is a possible D gene (6 bases). CDR3 amino acids: CASSALGGGTRQF. The CDR3, as DNA: TGTGCCAGCAGTGCCCTGGGTGGGGGCACCCGGCAATTC.